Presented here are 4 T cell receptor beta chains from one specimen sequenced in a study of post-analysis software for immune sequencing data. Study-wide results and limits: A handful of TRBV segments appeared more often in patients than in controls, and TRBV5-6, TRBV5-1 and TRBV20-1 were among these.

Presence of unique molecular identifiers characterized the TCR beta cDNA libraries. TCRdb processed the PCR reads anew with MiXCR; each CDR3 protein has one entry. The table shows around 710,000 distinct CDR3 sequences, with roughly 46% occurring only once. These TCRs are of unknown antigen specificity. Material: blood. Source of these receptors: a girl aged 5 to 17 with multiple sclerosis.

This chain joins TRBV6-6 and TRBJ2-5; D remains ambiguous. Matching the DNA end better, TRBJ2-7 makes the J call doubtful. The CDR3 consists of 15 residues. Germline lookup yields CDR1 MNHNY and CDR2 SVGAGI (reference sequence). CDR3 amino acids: CASTLNPLIRFEQYF. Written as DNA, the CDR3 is TGTGCCAGCACTTTAAATCCTTTAATCCGTTTCGAGCAGTACTTC.

The CDR3, as DNA: TGTGCCAGCAGTGGGGGGTTTGATACGCAGTATTTT. This encodes CASSGGFDTQYF. The chain joins TRBV12-3 or TRBV12-4 to TRBJ2-3, with a tentative D call TRBD2 (6 bases). The CDR3 contains 12 residues. Trimming left V 5 bases short and J 6 bases short, with 9 bases between.

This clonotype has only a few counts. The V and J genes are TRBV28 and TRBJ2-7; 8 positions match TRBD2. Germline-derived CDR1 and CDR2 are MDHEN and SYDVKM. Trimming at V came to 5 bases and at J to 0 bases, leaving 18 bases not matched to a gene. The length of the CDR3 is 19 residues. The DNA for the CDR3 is TGTGCCAGCAGTCCCGCCGGGACTAGAACTCCCCTCTTCTCCTACGAGCAGTACTTC. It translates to CASSPAGTRTPLFSYEQYF.

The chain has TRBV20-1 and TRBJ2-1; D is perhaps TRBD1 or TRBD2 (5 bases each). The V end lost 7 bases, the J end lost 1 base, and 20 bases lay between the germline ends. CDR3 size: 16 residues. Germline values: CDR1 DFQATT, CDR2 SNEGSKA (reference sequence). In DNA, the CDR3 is TGCAGTGTGGTTATGGCCCGGGACCATTCCTACAATGAGCAGTTCTTC. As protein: CSVVMARDHSYNEQFF.